The rows below give T cell receptor beta chains drawn from one sample of a study of blood T cell repertoires in COVID-19. The data were produced by immunoSEQ multiplex PCR, yet TCRdb's version contains in-frame clones alone and is incomplete. The profile shows under 200,000 clones, around 84% of them singletons. Material for sequencing was peripheral blood. All receptors derive from a man aged 50 or older with active or convalescent COVID-19. Both conserved end residues are part of each CDR3. The D gene is left open where the match is weak. Only part of the rows carry a size: once, few, many, or a class if the clone is expanded.

TRBV5-1	NA	NA	15	TRBJ2-2	CASSLVSGASGELFF	TGCGCCAGCAGCTTGGTTTCTGGAGCCAGCGGGGAGCTGTTTTTT
TRBV28	NA	once	14	TRBJ1-2	CASSRTANNYGYTF	TGTGCCAGCAGCCGGACAGCTAATAACTATGGCTACACCTTC
TRBV2	NA	NA	13	TRBJ1-4	CASSEAIREKLFF	TGTGCCAGCAGTGAAGCGATCCGGGAAAAACTGTTTTTT
TRBV7-9	TRBD2	NA	14	TRBJ2-7	CASSPGTSTYEQYF	TGTGCCAGCAGCCCCGGGACTAGCACCTACGAGCAGTACTTC
TRBV5-8	TRBD1	NA	15	TRBJ2-7	CASRRTGTGKHEQYF	TGTGCCAGCCGACGGACCGGGACAGGGAAGCACGAGCAGTACTTC
TRBV5-1	TRBD1	NA	14	TRBJ2-1	CASSWGDRVGEQFF	TGCGCCAGCAGCTGGGGGGACAGGGTAGGGGAGCAGTTCTTC
TRBV6-6	NA	NA	15	TRBJ1-1	CASSHGFQGNTEAFF	TGTGCCAGCAGTCATGGTTTCCAGGGGAACACTGAAGCTTTCTTT
TRBV5-6	NA	NA	15	TRBJ2-2	CASSSHAGGSGELFF	TGTGCCAGCAGCTCCCACGCTGGGGGGTCCGGGGAGCTGTTTTTT
TRBV4-2	NA	NA	14	TRBJ1-1	CASSQNRGMTEAFF	TGTGCCAGCAGCCAGAATAGAGGTATGACTGAAGCTTTCTTT
TRBV28	TRBD1	NA	19	TRBJ1-5	CASSSDFKTGGVGNQPQHF	TGTGCCAGCAGTTCCGACTTTAAGACAGGGGGCGTTGGCAATCAGCCCCAGCATTTT